The text below deals with one T cell receptor (beta chain). The record originates from a study of blood T cell repertoires in COVID-19. Seattle-derived patients entered the study during active infection and were followed longitudinally. The data were produced by immunoSEQ multiplex PCR, yet TCRdb's version contains in-frame clones alone and is incomplete. The sample contains under 200,000 clones, around four fifths of which appear only once. The receptor comes from a man aged 55-75 years with COVID-19, enrolled during active disease. Source material: peripheral blood.

In DNA, the CDR3 is TGTGCCTGGAGTTTGGGGGGTGGCAATGAGCAGTTCTTC. Protein product: CAWSLGGGNEQFF. This chain connects TRBV30 to TRBJ2-1, with D possibly TRBD2 on 6 matching bases. The CDR3 extends over 13 amino acids. V was shortened by 2 bases and J by 6 bases, with 11 bases between the two germline ends. Germline V gene sequence: CDR1 GTSNPN, CDR2 SVGIG (reference sequence).